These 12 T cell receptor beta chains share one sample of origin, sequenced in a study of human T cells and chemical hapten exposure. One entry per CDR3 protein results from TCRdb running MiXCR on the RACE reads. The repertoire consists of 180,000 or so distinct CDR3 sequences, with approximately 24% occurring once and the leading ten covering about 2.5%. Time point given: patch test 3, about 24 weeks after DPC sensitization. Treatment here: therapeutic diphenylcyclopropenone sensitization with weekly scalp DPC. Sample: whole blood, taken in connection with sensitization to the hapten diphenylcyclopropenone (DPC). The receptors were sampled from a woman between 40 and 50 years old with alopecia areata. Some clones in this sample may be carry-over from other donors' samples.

This CDR3 is CASRRLGDTEAFF. CDR3 sequence (DNA): TGTGCCAGCAGAAGGCTAGGGGACACTGAAGCTTTCTTT. The chain uses TRBV6-5 and TRBJ1-1; TRBD1 is a possible D gene (5 bases). The CDR3 has 13 residues. CDR1 and CDR2 (germline): MNHEY, SVGAGI. V dropped 6 bases and J dropped 3 bases, with 11 bases sitting between them.

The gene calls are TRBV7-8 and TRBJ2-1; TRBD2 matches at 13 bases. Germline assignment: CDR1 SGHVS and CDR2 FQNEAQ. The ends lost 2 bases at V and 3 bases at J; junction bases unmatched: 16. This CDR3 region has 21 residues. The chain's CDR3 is CASSLKRSRLAGGDGYNEQFF. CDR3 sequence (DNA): TGTGCCAGCAGCTTAAAAAGGTCTCGACTAGCGGGAGGAGATGGCTACAATGAGCAGTTCTTC.

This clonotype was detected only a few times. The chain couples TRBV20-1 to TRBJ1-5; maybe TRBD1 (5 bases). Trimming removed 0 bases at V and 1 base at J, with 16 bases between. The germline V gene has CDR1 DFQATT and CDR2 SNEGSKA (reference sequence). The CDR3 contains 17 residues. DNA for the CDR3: TGCAGTGCTAGAGATCTGGCAGGGCTTTTGAGCAATCAGCCCCAGCATTTT. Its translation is CSARDLAGLLSNQPQHF.

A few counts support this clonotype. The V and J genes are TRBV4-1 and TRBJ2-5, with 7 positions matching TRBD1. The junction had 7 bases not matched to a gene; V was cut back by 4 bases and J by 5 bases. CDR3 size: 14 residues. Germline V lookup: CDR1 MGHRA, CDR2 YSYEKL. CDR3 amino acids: CASSPRQGPETQYF. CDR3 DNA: TGCGCCAGCAGCCCACGACAGGGACCGGAGACCCAGTACTTC.

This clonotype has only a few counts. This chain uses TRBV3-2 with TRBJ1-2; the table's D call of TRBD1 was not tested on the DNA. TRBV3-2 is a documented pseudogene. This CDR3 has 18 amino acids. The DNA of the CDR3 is TGTGCCAGCAGCCATGCGGACAGGGGGCCGTTCCCTTACTATGGCTACACCTTC. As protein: CASSHADRGPFPYYGYTF.

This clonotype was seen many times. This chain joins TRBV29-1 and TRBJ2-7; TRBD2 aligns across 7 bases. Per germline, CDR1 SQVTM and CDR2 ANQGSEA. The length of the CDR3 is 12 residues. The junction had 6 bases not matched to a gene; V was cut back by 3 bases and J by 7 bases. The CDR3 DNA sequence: TGCAGCGTTGAGGGAGGGGCGTCAGAGCAGTACTTC. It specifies CSVEGGASEQYF.

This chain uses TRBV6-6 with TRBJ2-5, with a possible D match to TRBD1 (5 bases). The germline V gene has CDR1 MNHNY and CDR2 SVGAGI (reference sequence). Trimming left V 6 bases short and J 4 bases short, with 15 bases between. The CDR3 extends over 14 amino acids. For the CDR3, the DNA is TGTGCCAGCAGCAACCCAGGACAAGCAGAGACCCAGTACTTC. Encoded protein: CASSNPGQAETQYF.

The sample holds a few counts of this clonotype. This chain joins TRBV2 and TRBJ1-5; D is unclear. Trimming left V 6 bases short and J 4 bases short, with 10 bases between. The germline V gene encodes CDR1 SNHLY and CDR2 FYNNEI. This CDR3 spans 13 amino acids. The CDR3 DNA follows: TGTGCCAGCAGGAGGATCGAAAATCAGCCCCAGCATTTT. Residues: CASRRIENQPQHF.

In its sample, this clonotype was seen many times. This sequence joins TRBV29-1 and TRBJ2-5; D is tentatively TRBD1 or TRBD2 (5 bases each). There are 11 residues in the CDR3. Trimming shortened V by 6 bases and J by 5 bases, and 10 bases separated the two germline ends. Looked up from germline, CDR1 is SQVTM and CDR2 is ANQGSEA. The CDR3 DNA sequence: TGCAGCGTGGGGGAAGGCGAGACCCAGTACTTC. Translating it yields CSVGEGETQYF.

The CDR3 DNA sequence: TGTGCCAGCAGCTTAACCGGAGGACAGGGCACCGGGGAGCTGTTTTTT. Protein product: CASSLTGGQGTGELFF. The chain carries TRBV7-3 and TRBJ2-2; 8 bases match TRBD1. Germline CDR1 is SGHTA and CDR2 is FQGTGA. J lost 4 bases, V lost 0 bases, and 4 bases had no gene match. This CDR3 has 16 residues.

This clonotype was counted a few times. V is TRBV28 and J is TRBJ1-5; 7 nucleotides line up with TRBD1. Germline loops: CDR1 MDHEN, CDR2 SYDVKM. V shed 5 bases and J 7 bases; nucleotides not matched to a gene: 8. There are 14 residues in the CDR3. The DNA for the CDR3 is TGTGCCAGCAGTCCCCCGACAGGGATCCAGCCCCAGCATTTT. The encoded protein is CASSPPTGIQPQHF. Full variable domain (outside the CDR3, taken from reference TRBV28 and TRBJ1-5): DVKVTQSSRYLVKRTGEKVFLECVQDMDHENMFWYRQDPGLGLRLIYFSYDVKMKEKGDIPEGYSVSREKKERFSLILESASTNQTSMYLCASSPPTGIQPQHFGDGTRLSIL.

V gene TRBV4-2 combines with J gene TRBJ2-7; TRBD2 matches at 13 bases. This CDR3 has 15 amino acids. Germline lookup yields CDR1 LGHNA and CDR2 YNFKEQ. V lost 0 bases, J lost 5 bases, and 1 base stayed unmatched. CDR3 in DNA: TGTGCCAGCAGCCAAGAGACTAGCGGGAGGCACGAGCAGTACTTC. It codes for CASSQETSGRHEQYF.